The 19 T cell receptor beta chains in this list originate from one sample, sequenced in a study of T cell responses to AZD1222 COVID-19 vaccine. Measured with immunoSEQ multiplex PCR; TCRdb has only the in-frame clones, and not every one. The sample contains 150,000 to 200,000 clones, approximately 90% of which appear only once. The material was peripheral blood, obtained 28 days after the second dose of the MenACWY control vaccine. These receptors all come from an adult who received the MenACWY meningococcal vaccine as a control.

This clone was found once. This chain joins TRBV27 and TRBJ2-2; 8 bases line up with TRBD1. The trim removed 6 bases at V and 6 bases at J, leaving 6 bases unmatched. This CDR3 is built from 14 residues. Germline CDR1 and CDR2: MNHEY and SMNVEV (reference sequence). The CDR3 is CASRGDRYSGELFF. CDR3 DNA sequence: TGTGCCAGCAGAGGGGACAGGTACTCCGGGGAGCTGTTTTTT.

The chain is built from TRBV28 and TRBJ1-5, with TRBD1 matching over 9 bases. J gave up 7 bases and V 5 bases, and 15 bases lay outside the gene matches. This CDR3 is built from 17 residues. CDR1 and CDR2 (germline): MDHEN, SYDVKM. In nucleotides, the CDR3 is TGTGCCAGCAGTCGGTCCTTTCGGGGGACAGGGCGCCAGCCCCAGCATTTT. Translated, it gives CASSRSFRGTGRQPQHF.

This clone was found a few times. The chain is built from TRBV19 and TRBJ2-1, with 9 bases lining up with TRBD1. The CDR3 is 16 residues long. V dropped 4 bases and J dropped 7; count of bases not matched to a gene: 11. Germline V lookup: CDR1 LNHDA, CDR2 SQIVND (reference sequence). CDR3 sequence (DNA): TGTGCCAGTAGTAAAGCCGGGACAGGGATTAAGAATGAGCAGTTCTTC. It yields the protein CASSKAGTGIKNEQFF.

The V gene is TRBV2, the J gene TRBJ1-2; possibly TRBD1 for D (5 bases). The germline V and J ends were trimmed by 5 bases and 8 bases, with 15 bases remaining between them. Per germline, CDR1 SNHLY and CDR2 FYNNEI. The CDR3 loop spans 13 amino acids. The CDR3 protein is CASSRDSLGGYTF. In nucleotides, the CDR3 is TGTGCCAGCAGTCGAGACAGCTTGGGAGGCTACACCTTC.

The V and J genes are TRBV7-8 and TRBJ2-1, with D maybe TRBD2 (6 bases). V was shortened by 5 bases and J by 3 bases, with 14 bases between the two germline ends. The CDR3 spans 15 residues. Looked up from germline, CDR1 is SGHVS and CDR2 is FQNEAQ. CDR3 amino acids: CASSLGLLLYNEQFF. For the CDR3, the DNA is TGTGCCAGCAGCCTGGGACTCCTCCTCTACAATGAGCAGTTCTTC.

J is TRBJ1-2 and V is TRBV3-1 (or the pseudogene TRBV3-2); unclear D gene. The CDR3 is 14 residues long. The V gene's germline CDR1 is LGHDT and CDR2 YNNKEL (reference sequence). The germline V and J ends were trimmed by 1 base and 6 bases, with 12 bases remaining between them. The CDR3 region has the DNA TGTGCCAGCAGCCAAGTGGCCCGGCCCCATGGCTACACCTTC. Translated, it gives CASSQVARPHGYTF.

The chain is built from TRBV7-6 and TRBJ2-3; no clear D. Germline-derived CDR1 and CDR2 are SGHVS and FNYEAQ. V lost 5 bases, J lost 4 bases, and 7 bases lay in between. CDR3 size: 12 residues. This CDR3 is CASSPDADTQYF. CDR3 coding DNA: TGTGCCAGCAGCCCCGATGCAGATACGCAGTATTTT.

This clone was found once. The chain has TRBV19 and TRBJ1-5; D is unresolved. The germline gives CDR1 LNHDA, CDR2 SQIVND (reference sequence). CDR3 length equals 13 residues. Trimming removed 4 bases from V and 7 bases from J, with 11 bases in between. CDR3 amino acids: CASSRDRGQPQHF. In nucleotides, the CDR3 is TGTGCCAGTAGTAGGGATCGGGGACAGCCCCAGCATTTT.

The count of this clone is one. The chain couples TRBV28 to TRBJ1-1; unclear D gene. Per germline, CDR1 MDHEN and CDR2 SYDVKM. This CDR3 contains 13 residues. Trimming took 7 bases from V and 6 from J, leaving 15 bases between them. This chain's CDR3 is CASKDLGPPEAFF. CDR3 coding DNA: TGTGCCAGCAAAGACCTCGGACCCCCTGAAGCTTTCTTT.

The CDR3, as DNA: TGTGCCAGCAGCTTTTTTACTAGACAGAACACTGAAGCTTTCTTT. Encoded protein: CASSFFTRQNTEAFF. This chain joins TRBV5-6 and TRBJ1-1; D remains ambiguous. Germline CDR1 and CDR2: SGHDT and YYEEEE. The ends were cut back, 2 bases at V and 1 base at J, with 12 bases in the middle. The CDR3 totals 15 residues.

V and J are TRBV6-5 and TRBJ1-2; 7 bases are a match to TRBD1. The CDR3 is made up of 14 amino acids. The germline V gene has CDR1 MNHEY and CDR2 SVGAGI. J lost 5 bases, V lost 7 bases, and 10 bases had no gene match. CDR3 DNA: TGTGCCAGCAACCCGGGACAGATAATGTATGGCTACACCTTC. This codes for CASNPGQIMYGYTF.

V gene TRBV7-2 combines with J gene TRBJ2-7, with D tentatively TRBD2 (6 bases). V gave up 3 bases and J gave up 4 bases, with 13 bases separating them. Germline values: CDR1 SGHTA, CDR2 FQGNSA. The CDR3 covers 14 residues. CDR3 coding DNA: TGTGCCAGCAGCTTCACCGGGACTCGTTACGAGCAGTACTTC. Translating it yields CASSFTGTRYEQYF.

The rearrangement links TRBV2 to TRBJ2-7, with 8 bases identical to TRBD1. The CDR3 is 11 amino acids. CDR1 and CDR2 from the germline V gene are SNHLY and FYNNEI. The CDR3 coding sequence is TGTGCGATTGACAGGGGCCGCGAGCAGTACTTC. Translation gives CAIDRGREQYF.

The rearrangement joins TRBV6-5 to TRBJ1-1; tentatively, D is TRBD1 (5 bases). The germline V gene has CDR1 MNHEY and CDR2 SVGAGI. Trimming removed 0 bases from V and 4 bases from J, with 9 bases in between. This CDR3 comprises 14 residues. The CDR3 sequence: CASSYSAQGTEAFF. As DNA, the CDR3 is TGTGCCAGCAGTTACTCGGCCCAGGGCACTGAAGCTTTCTTT.

This clone occurred many times. J is TRBJ2-2 and V is TRBV6-1; 11 bases agree with TRBD2. The J segment lost 4 bases and the V segment lost 2 bases, leaving 0 bases of the junction unmatched. CDR3 size: 15 residues. Germline CDR1 and CDR2: MNHNS and SASEGT. CDR3: CASSETSGSTGELFF. DNA for the CDR3: TGTGCCAGCAGTGAAACTAGCGGGAGCACCGGGGAGCTGTTTTTT.

The count of this clone is one. The genes are TRBV29-1 and TRBJ1-1, with D possibly TRBD1 on 5 matching bases. V lost 7 bases and J lost 7, with 13 bases in between. Looked up from germline, CDR1 is SQVTM and CDR2 is ANQGSEA. The length of the CDR3 is 11 residues. As DNA, the CDR3 is TGCAGCGAGATCAGACAGCTTGAAGCTTTCTTT. It encodes CSEIRQLEAFF.

The gene calls are TRBV7-9 and TRBJ2-1, with D unclear. The CDR3 is 13 amino acids. Trimming took off 2 bases at V and 6 bases at J, with 8 bases between the two ends. CDR1 is SEHNR, CDR2 FQNEAQ, per germline (reference sequence). The CDR3 bases are TGTGCCAGCAGCTTATACGACTTCAATGAGCAGTTCTTC. Amino acid sequence: CASSLYDFNEQFF. Full variable domain (rest looked up from reference TRBV7-9 and TRBJ2-1): DTGVSQNPRHKITKRGQNVTFRCDPISEHNRLYWYRQTLGQGPEFLTYFQNEAQLEKSRLLSDRFSAERPKGSFSTLEIQRTEQGDSAMYLCASSLYDFNEQFFGPGTRLTVL.

About this clone itself: This CDR3 is also generated by other DNA sequences in the sample. The J gene is TRBJ2-5, the V gene TRBV15; weak D call: TRBD1 (6 bases). The V end was cut by 0 bases, the J end by 5 bases, with 13 bases between. This CDR3 region has 15 residues. Germline CDR1 reads LNHNV; CDR2 reads YYDKDF (reference sequence). CDR3 in DNA: TGTGCCACCAGCAGAGATCAGGGGACATTGGAGACCCAGTACTTC. This sequence encodes CATSRDQGTLETQYF.

This clone was seen a single time. The chain uses TRBV5-4 and TRBJ2-2, with D maybe TRBD2 (6 bases). V was cut by 3 bases and J by 7 bases, with 13 bases left in between. This CDR3 spans 14 amino acids. Per germline, CDR1 SGHNT and CDR2 YYREEE (reference sequence). Here the CDR3 DNA reads TGTGCCAGCAGCTCCCAGACTAGACGCGGGGAGCTGTTTTTT. The encoded protein is CASSSQTRRGELFF.